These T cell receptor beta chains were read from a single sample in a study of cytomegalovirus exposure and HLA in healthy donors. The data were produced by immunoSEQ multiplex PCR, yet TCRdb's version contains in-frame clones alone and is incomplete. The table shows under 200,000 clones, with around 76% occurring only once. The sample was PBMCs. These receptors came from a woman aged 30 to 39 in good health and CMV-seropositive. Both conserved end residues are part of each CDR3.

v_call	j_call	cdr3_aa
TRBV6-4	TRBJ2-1	CASSDLGGSNRNEQFF
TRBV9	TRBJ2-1	CASSTRSGSSYNEQFF
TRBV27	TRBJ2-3	CASSLETGVDTQYF
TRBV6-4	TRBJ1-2	CASSESPGNYGYTF
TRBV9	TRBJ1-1	CASSVGGGMNTEAFF
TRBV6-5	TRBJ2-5	CASRPQLAIRETQYF
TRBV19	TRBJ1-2	CASSILGANGYTF
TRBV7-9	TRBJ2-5	CASSFVRGGSETQYF
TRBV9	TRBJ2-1	CASSVTRTSGGLSSINEQFF
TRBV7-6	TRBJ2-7	CASSNSLEQYF
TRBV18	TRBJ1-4	CASSSQGAGEKLFF
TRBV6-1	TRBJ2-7	CASRPGLAGAYEQYF
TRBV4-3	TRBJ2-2	CASSHATGELFF
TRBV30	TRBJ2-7	CAWSLWTGTSSYEQYF
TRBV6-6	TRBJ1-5	CASSSGRGHQPQHF
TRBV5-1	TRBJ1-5	CASSPNPGTGDQPQHF
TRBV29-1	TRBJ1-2	CSVGQGTYGYTF
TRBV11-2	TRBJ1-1	CASSLIDRLNTEAFF
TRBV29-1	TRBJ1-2	CSVQTGNYGYTF
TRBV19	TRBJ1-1	CASKAGTEAFF
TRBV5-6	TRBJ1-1	CASSLTGGRTEAFF
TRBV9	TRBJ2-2	CASSVVAGERLFF
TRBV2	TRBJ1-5	CASTRTGGNQPQHF
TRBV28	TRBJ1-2	CASSPEGQGIFGYTF
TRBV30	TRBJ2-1	CASLAGTVEQFF
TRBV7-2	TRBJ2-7	CASSLLLAGVMFYEQYF
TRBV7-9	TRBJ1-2	CASSQDRVGYGYTF
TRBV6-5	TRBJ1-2	CASSYSLAGYGYTF
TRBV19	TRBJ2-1	CASSTSGGPNNEQFF
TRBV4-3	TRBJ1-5	CASSQEEGYQPQHF
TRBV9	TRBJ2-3	CASSVDPGGSTDTQYF
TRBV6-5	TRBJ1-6	CASRGQGANSPLHF
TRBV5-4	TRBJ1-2	CASSSKQKKNYGYTF
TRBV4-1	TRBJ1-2	CASSREIRDSGYTF
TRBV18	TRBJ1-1	CASSPGPSNTEAFF
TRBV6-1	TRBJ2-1	CATLSGGQIYNEQFF
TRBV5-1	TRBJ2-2	CASSRTSGTNTGELFF
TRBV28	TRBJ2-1	CASSGVLRQGAYNEQFF
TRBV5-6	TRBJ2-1	CASSPPPGGLEQFF
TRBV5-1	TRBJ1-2	CASSPGPGQGFYTF
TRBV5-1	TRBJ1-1	CASSLAGGMNTEAFF
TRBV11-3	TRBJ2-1	CASSFSLLANEQFF
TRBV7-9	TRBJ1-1	CASSLVTGMNTEAFF
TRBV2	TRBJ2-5	CASTRDRGQETQYF
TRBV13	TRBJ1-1	CASSSGTGQLNTEAFF
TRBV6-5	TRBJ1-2	CASSYSSVQLTDGYTF
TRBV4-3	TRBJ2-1	CASSQGGVLYNEQFF
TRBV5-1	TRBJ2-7	CASSFASPYEQYF
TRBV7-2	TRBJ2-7	CASSQNRDYEQYF
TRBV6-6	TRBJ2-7	CASISASYEQYF
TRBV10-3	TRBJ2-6	CAISGDRAGANVLTF
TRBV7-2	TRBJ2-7	CASSTGGTGVHEQYF
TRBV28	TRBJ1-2	CASSSPPTANYGYTF
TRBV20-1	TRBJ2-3	CSAQNSDTQYF
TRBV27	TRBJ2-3	CASSLAPAGGPGDTQYF
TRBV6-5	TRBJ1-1	CASSSQGFDTEAFF
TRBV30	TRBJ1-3	CAWSTRGSGNTIYF